Each of the 4 T cell receptor beta chains below was sequenced from the same sample in a study of cytomegalovirus exposure and HLA in healthy donors (dated 2017 in TCRdb). The receptor library was made with the immunoSEQ multiplex PCR assay. A mixture of 60 forward primers for TCR Vbeta segments and 13 reverse primers for TCR Jbeta segments was used in the multiplex PCR. Not all clones reach the TCRdb copy of this immuneACCESS table, which keeps in-frame sequences only. Checked studies attribute under half of the gap to unresolved V genes and leave the rest unexplained. The sample yields a few hundred thousand clones; around three quarters were counted once. Together, the top ten hold about a sixth of the sample. The source material was PBMCs. All receptors come from a man in his forties or fifties in good health and CMV-seronegative.

The table lists this clone with a count of one. The V call is TRBV7-8, the J call TRBJ2-1; D possibly corresponds to TRBD2 (5 bases). With 0 bases removed from V and 3 bases from J, the gap between germline ends came to 12 bases. Germline V lookup: CDR1 SGHVS, CDR2 FQNEAQ. The CDR3 has 16 amino acids. The CDR3 reads CASSLADYPDYNEQFF. As DNA, the CDR3 is TGTGCCAGCAGCTTAGCCGACTACCCAGACTACAATGAGCAGTTCTTC.

This chain connects TRBV19 to TRBJ1-4; D uncertain. This CDR3 region has 12 residues. The germline V gene encodes CDR1 LNHDA and CDR2 SQIVND (reference sequence). Trimming took off 7 bases at V and 8 bases at J, with 11 bases between the two ends. DNA for the CDR3: TGTGCCAGTACTCTTGGAGGGGAAAAACTGTTTTTT. Its translation: CASTLGGEKLFF.

The chain uses TRBV7-6 and TRBJ2-6, with a weak D call TRBD2 (6 bases). V was cut by 8 bases and J by 4 bases, with 9 bases left in between. The CDR3 runs to 13 residues. Per germline, CDR1 SGHVS and CDR2 FNYEAQ. The CDR3 reads CASGGFGANVLTF. CDR3 DNA sequence: TGTGCCAGCGGGGGGTTCGGGGCCAACGTCCTGACTTTC.

The chain carries TRBV10-1 and TRBJ2-1; weak D call: TRBD2 (5 bases). Germline V gene lookup returns CDR1 WNHNN and CDR2 SYGVQD (reference sequence). This CDR3 has 13 residues. V lost 6 bases and J 5 bases, leaving 11 bases between the germline ends. CDR3 loop: CASSDGLNNEQFF. Written as DNA, the CDR3 is TGCGCCAGCAGCGACGGACTCAACAATGAGCAGTTCTTC.